The present T cell receptor beta chain was sequenced within a study of control samples from healthy donors and cancer patients. CDR1 is GTSNPN and CDR2 is SVGIG in the germline V gene (reference sequence). Trimming stripped 3 bases from V and 5 bases from J, with 11 bases between. CDR3 length: 12 residues. Only in-frame clones appear in the TCRdb table, and some are missing; sequencing was by immunoSEQ multiplex PCR. This sample has roughly 130,000 clones, with less than 95% found just once. The rearrangement uses TRBV30 and TRBJ2-7, with D perhaps assigned TRBD1 or TRBD2 (6 bases each). Material for sequencing was blood. This sequence was found in a man aged 18 to 30 in good health. The CDR3 protein is CAWSYGGHEQYF. CDR3 nucleotides: TGTGCCTGGAGCTACGGGGGCCACGAGCAGTACTTC.